Listed below are T cell receptor beta chains from one sample, sequenced in a study of CD8 T cells in ankylosing spondylitis. TCRdb reprocessed the 5' RACE reads with MiXCR, giving one entry per CDR3 protein. In the table there are 150,000 to 200,000 distinct CDR3 sequences, 11% of which are singletons. The material sequenced was blood, either unsorted or a sorted T cell fraction (not recorded which). The receptor source for this set is a male donor with ankylosing spondylitis or in good health (not recorded which). The CDR3 runs from the conserved cysteine through the conserved F or W. The order of the fields is D gene, clone size, CDR3 length, J gene, V gene, CDR3 protein, CDR3 DNA. The D gene is left open where the match is weak. The size field is filled for only some rows; it gives once, few, many or a size class.

NA	many	14	TRBJ2-3	TRBV5-5	CASSPRQHTDTQYF	TGTGCCAGCAGCCCCCGGCAGCACACAGATACGCAGTATTTT
TRBD1	NA	13	TRBJ2-3	TRBV7-2	CASRDSGTDTQYF	TGTGCCAGCCGGGACAGCGGCACAGATACGCAGTATTTT
TRBD2	few	16	TRBJ2-5	TRBV4-2	CASSQDATGGYETQYF	TGTGCCAGCAGCCAAGATGCGACGGGGGGATACGAGACCCAGTACTTC
TRBD2	many	15	TRBJ2-1	TRBV7-2	CASSWTSEPYNEQFF	TGTGCCAGCAGTTGGACTAGCGAGCCCTACAATGAGCAGTTCTTC
TRBD2	many	18	TRBJ2-1	TRBV20-1	CSARALGGERGLANEQFF	TGCAGTGCTAGAGCCCTGGGGGGTGAGCGGGGGCTTGCTAATGAGCAGTTCTTC
TRBD2	NA	17	TRBJ2-1	TRBV7-9	CASSPLPGLAGDAEQFF	TGTGCCAGCAGCCCTTTACCGGGACTAGCGGGGGACGCTGAGCAGTTCTTC
TRBD2	many	14	TRBJ2-3	TRBV5-1	CASRPGLDTDTQYF	TGCGCCAGCAGGCCGGGACTAGACACAGATACGCAGTATTTT
NA	many	17	TRBJ2-2	TRBV6-1	CASNPDLLGANTGELFF	TGTGCCAGCAACCCCGACTTGCTTGGGGCTAACACCGGGGAGCTGTTTTTT
NA	many	13	TRBJ2-3	TRBV5-6	CASVLRGTDTQYF	TGTGCCAGCGTCTTGCGGGGTACCGATACGCAGTATTTT
TRBD2	NA	15	TRBJ2-1	TRBV7-9	CASSSGLAGNNEQFF	TGTGCCAGCAGCTCGGGACTAGCGGGTAACAATGAGCAGTTCTTC
NA	many	14	TRBJ2-2	TRBV9	CASSAWENTGELFF	TGTGCCAGCAGCGCGTGGGAGAACACCGGGGAGCTGTTTTTT
NA	many	15	TRBJ2-1	TRBV7-6	CASSSSGVPYNEQFF	TGTGCCAGCAGCTCCAGCGGAGTTCCCTACAATGAGCAGTTCTTC
NA	many	14	TRBJ1-3	TRBV29-1	CSVSTASSGNTIYF	TGCAGCGTTTCGACAGCGAGCTCTGGAAACACCATATATTTT
NA	NA	15	TRBJ2-4	TRBV7-8	CASSSPLAGKNIQYF	TGTGCCAGCAGCTCCCCGTTGGCAGGGAAAAACATTCAGTACTTC
NA	many	14	TRBJ2-1	TRBV6-2/TRBV6-3	CASSSDGLYNEQFF	TGTGCCAGCAGTTCCGATGGACTCTACAATGAGCAGTTCTTC
NA	many	16	TRBJ1-1	TRBV6-5	CASSYLQGGGGTEAFF	TGTGCCAGCAGTTACCTCCAGGGCGGGGGAGGAACTGAAGCTTTCTTT
NA	many	15	TRBJ2-5	TRBV15	CATSRVRTAQETQYF	TGTGCCACCAGCAGAGTACGGACAGCCCAAGAGACCCAGTACTTC
NA	many	13	TRBJ1-1	TRBV5-1	CASSGTWGAEAFF	TGCGCCAGCAGCGGGACATGGGGGGCTGAAGCTTTCTTT
NA	many	14	TRBJ2-7	TRBV28	CASSPEQGDYEQYF	TGTGCCAGCAGCCCGGAACAGGGAGACTACGAGCAGTACTTC
TRBD1	many	13	TRBJ2-7	TRBV10-3	CAIRGTGPYEQYF	TGTGCCATCAGGGGGACAGGTCCCTACGAGCAGTACTTC
NA	NA	11	TRBJ1-2	TRBV20-1	CSASIPGGSTF	TGCAGTGCTAGCATACCAGGAGGCTCCACCTTC
TRBD1	medium-sized	19	TRBJ2-3	TRBV29-1	CSVRTTGVDWFTGTDTQYF	TGCAGCGTTCGGACCACAGGGGTAGACTGGTTCACCGGCACAGATACGCAGTATTTT
NA	NA	18	TRBJ1-5	TRBV28	CASSLSQSGYPLNQPQHF	TGTGCCAGCAGTTTATCACAGTCGGGTTATCCTCTTAATCAGCCCCAGCATTTT
TRBD1	NA	16	TRBJ2-2	TRBV7-2	CASSQTGTANTGELFF	TGTGCCAGCAGCCAAACCGGGACAGCGAACACCGGGGAGCTGTTTTTT
NA	many	15	TRBJ1-2	TRBV20-1	CSARTIGGTANGYTF	TGCAGTGCTAGAACCATCGGCGGGACTGCAAATGGCTACACCTTC
TRBD1	NA	15	TRBJ2-2	TRBV7-2	CASSWGTGIPGELFF	TGTGCCAGCAGCTGGGGGACAGGGATTCCCGGGGAGCTGTTTTTT
NA	few	15	TRBJ2-7	TRBV12-3/TRBV12-4	CASSSPGRAHYEQYF	TGTGCCAGCAGTTCCCCGGGCAGGGCCCATTACGAGCAGTACTTC
NA	many	14	TRBJ2-7	TRBV5-1	CASSLEGSPYEQYF	TGCGCCAGCAGCTTGGAGGGCTCCCCCTACGAGCAGTACTTC
TRBD1	NA	14	TRBJ2-5	TRBV14	CASSQVRGRETQYF	TGTGCCAGCAGCCAAGTCAGGGGGCGGGAGACCCAGTACTTC
NA	many	15	TRBJ2-7	TRBV29-1	CSVDGKVAVTYEQYF	TGCAGCGTTGATGGGAAGGTTGCCGTCACCTACGAGCAGTACTTC
TRBD2	many	20	TRBJ2-3	TRBV11-2	CASSYSGGRAGPFPTDTQYF	TGTGCCAGCAGCTATTCAGGCGGGAGGGCCGGGCCCTTTCCCACAGATACGCAGTATTTT
TRBD2	NA	17	TRBJ2-1	TRBV20-1	CSARDPLAGGSAGEQFF	TGCAGTGCTAGAGATCCCCTAGCGGGAGGGTCCGCGGGAGAGCAGTTCTTC
NA	many	13	TRBJ1-1	TRBV14	CASSQDEVTEAFF	TGTGCCAGCAGCCAAGATGAGGTCACTGAAGCTTTCTTT
NA	many	16	TRBJ1-4	TRBV4-3	CASSQGVVRPVEKLFF	TGCGCCAGCAGCCAAGGCGTCGTTAGACCTGTTGAAAAACTGTTTTTT
TRBD1	NA	17	TRBJ1-2	TRBV9	CASSVEDRESLSYGYTF	TGTGCCAGCAGCGTAGAAGACAGGGAGTCTCTTAGCTATGGCTACACCTTC
TRBD1	few	16	TRBJ1-2	TRBV5-1	CASSLVSDTGGKGYTF	TGCGCCAGCAGCTTGGTCAGCGATACAGGGGGCAAGGGCTACACCTTC
NA	many	13	TRBJ2-5	TRBV13	CASSLRGAETQYF	TGTGCCAGCAGCTTACGGGGGGCAGAGACCCAGTACTTC
NA	NA	16	TRBJ2-1	TRBV2	CASSPVGYGRNNEQFF	TGTGCCAGCTCCCCGGTGGGGTACGGCCGAAACAATGAGCAGTTCTTC
NA	many	15	TRBJ2-3	TRBV5-1	CASSSQSAESDTQYF	TGCGCCAGCAGCTCCCAAAGCGCAGAATCGGATACGCAGTATTTT
NA	many	13	TRBJ2-2	TRBV29-1	CSVVGLGPGELFF	TGCAGCGTTGTAGGCCTAGGGCCCGGGGAGCTGTTTTTT
NA	many	15	TRBJ2-1	TRBV12-3/TRBV12-4	CASSLESGPPNEQFF	TGTGCCAGCAGTTTAGAGTCGGGGCCACCCAATGAGCAGTTCTTC
TRBD2	many	16	TRBJ2-1	TRBV9	CASSGPLAGVANEQFF	TGTGCCAGCAGCGGACCTTTAGCGGGAGTGGCCAATGAGCAGTTCTTC
NA	NA	15	TRBJ1-5	TRBV9	CASSVSVGGNQPQHF	TGTGCCAGCAGCGTATCAGTAGGAGGTAATCAGCCCCAGCATTTT
NA	many	13	TRBJ2-2	TRBV12-3/TRBV12-4	CASSLQAVGELFF	TGTGCCAGCAGTTTACAAGCGGTCGGGGAGCTGTTTTTT
NA	many	15	TRBJ2-3	TRBV6-4	CASSRGTTFTDTQYF	TGTGCCAGCAGTAGAGGAACGACGTTCACAGATACGCAGTATTTT
NA	many	15	TRBJ2-5	TRBV20-1	CSAFLSHVNQETQYF	TGCAGTGCTTTTCTTTCACACGTCAACCAAGAGACCCAGTACTTC
TRBD2	few	16	TRBJ2-3	TRBV7-2	CASSLQSGGAPDTQYF	TGTGCCAGCAGCCTGCAGAGCGGGGGGGCTCCAGATACGCAGTATTTT
NA	many	15	TRBJ2-2	TRBV20-1	CSAFSGRGAPGELFF	TGCAGTGCTTTTTCCGGCAGGGGAGCCCCCGGGGAGCTGTTTTTT
NA	NA	16	TRBJ2-7	TRBV7-2	CASSSMVQQLAYEQYF	TGTGCCAGCAGCTCCATGGTCCAACAGCTGGCCTACGAGCAGTACTTC